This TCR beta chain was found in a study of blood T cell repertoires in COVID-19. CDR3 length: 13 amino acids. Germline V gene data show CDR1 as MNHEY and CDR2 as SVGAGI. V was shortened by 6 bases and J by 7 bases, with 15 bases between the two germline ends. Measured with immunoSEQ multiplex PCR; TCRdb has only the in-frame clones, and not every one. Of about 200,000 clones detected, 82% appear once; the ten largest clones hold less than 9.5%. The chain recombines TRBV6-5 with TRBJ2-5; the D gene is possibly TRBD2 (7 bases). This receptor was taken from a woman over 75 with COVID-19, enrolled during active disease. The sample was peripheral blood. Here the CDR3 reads CASRSGGGRTQYF. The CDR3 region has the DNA TGTGCCAGCAGGTCCGGCGGGGGCAGGACCCAGTACTTC.